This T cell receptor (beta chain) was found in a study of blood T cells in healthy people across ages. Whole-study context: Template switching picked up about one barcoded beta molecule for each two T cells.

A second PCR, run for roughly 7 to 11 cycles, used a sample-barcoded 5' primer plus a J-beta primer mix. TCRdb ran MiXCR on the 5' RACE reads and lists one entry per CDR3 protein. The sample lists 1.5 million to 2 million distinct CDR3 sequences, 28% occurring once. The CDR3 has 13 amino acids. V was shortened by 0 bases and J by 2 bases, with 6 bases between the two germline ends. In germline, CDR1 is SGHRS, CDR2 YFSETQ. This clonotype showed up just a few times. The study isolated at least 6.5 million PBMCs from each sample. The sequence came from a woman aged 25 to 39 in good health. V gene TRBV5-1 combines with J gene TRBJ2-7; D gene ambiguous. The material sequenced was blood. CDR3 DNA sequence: TGCGCCAGCAGCTTGGTTCAGACCTACGAGCAGTACTTC. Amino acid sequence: CASSLVQTYEQYF.